This TCR beta chain was obtained from a study of blood T cell repertoires in COVID-19. Study-wide context: The cDNA or gDNA used as material had been derived from T cells, B-cell-depleted T cells, or PBMCs.

Here immunoSEQ multiplex PCR was the method, and the copy in TCRdb shows in-frame clones only, minus some. Of approximately 140,000 clones in the sample, about 76% were seen once. The CDR3 is 13 amino acids. CDR1 and CDR2 from the germline V gene are MNHNY and SVGAGI (reference sequence). The V gene lost 5 bases and the J gene lost 1 base, with 8 bases spanning the gap. The rearrangement links TRBV6-6 to TRBJ1-2; D is undetermined. This clonotype was obtained from an elderly man with acute or convalescent COVID-19. What was sequenced was peripheral blood. The CDR3 coding sequence is TGTGCCAGCAGTCCCGGGGTTAACTATGGCTACACCTTC. Translation: CASSPGVNYGYTF.